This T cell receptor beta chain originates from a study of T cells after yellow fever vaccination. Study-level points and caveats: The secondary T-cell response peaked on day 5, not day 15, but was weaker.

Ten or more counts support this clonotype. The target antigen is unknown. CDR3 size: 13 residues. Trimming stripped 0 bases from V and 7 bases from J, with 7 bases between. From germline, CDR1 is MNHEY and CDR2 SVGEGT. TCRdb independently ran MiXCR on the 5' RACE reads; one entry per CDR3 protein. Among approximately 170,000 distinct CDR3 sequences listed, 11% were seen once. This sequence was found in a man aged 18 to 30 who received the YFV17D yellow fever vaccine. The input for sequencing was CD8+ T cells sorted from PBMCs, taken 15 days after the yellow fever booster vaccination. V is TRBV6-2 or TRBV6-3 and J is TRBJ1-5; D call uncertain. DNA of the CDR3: TGTGCCAGCAGTTACTCGACCAGACAGCCCCAGCATTTT. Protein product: CASSYSTRQPQHF.